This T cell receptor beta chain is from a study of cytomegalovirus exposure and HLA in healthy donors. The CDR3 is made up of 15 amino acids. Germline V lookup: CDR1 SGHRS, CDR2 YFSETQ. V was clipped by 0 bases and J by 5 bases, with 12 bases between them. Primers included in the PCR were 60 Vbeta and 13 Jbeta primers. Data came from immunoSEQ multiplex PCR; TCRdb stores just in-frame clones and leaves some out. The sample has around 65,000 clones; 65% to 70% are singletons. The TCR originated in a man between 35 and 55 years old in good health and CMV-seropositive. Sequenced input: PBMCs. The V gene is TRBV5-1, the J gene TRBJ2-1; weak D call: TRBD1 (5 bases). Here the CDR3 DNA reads TGCGCCAGCAGCTTGGGACAGCCACTTCACAATGAGCAGTTCTTC. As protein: CASSLGQPLHNEQFF.